The clone carrying this T cell receptor beta chain was recorded at least ten times. TCRdb fed the RT-PCR reads into MiXCR, producing one record per CDR3 protein. Found here are about 700,000 distinct CDR3 sequences, 12% to 15% of them singletons; the top ten hold 3.6%. Trimming removed 3 bases from V and 7 bases from J, with 7 bases in between. The CDR3 sequence is 13 residues long. From germline, CDR1 is SGHTA and CDR2 FQGNSA. Sequenced material: memory CD4+ T cells from blood. This chain uses TRBV7-2 with TRBJ1-6; no clear D gene. The sequence came from a female donor in good health, serving as a healthy control. The CDR3 protein is CASSFSGNSPLHF. In DNA form, the CDR3 reads TGTGCCAGCAGCTTCAGCGGGAATTCACCCCTCCACTTT.